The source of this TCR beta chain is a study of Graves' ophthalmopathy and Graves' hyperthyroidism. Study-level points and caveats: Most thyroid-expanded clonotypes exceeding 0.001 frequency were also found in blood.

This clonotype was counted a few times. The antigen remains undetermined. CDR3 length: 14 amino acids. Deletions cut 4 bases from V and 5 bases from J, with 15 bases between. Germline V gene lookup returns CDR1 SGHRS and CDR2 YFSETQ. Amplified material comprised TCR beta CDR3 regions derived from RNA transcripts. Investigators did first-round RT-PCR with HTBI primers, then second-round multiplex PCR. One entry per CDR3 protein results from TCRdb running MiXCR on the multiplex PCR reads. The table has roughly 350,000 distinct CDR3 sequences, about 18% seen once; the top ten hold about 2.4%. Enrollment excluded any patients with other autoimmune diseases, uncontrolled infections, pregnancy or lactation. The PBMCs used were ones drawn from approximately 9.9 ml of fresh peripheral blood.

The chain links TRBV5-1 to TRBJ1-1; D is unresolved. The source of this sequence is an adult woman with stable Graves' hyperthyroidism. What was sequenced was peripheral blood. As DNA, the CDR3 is TGCGCCAGCAGCCCACTTGAGGGTATGACTGAAGCTTTCTTT. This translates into CASSPLEGMTEAFF.